This T cell receptor beta chain was sequenced for a study of shared clonotypes between healthy human individuals. Study conclusions and caveats: Read depth was anticipated to influence clonotype sharing among donors.

V lost 3 bases and J 0 bases, leaving 6 bases between the germline ends. From germline, CDR1 is MNHNS and CDR2 SASEGT. The CDR3 covers 14 residues. Researchers partitioned CD4+ cells into CD45RA+ naive and CD45RA-negative memory subsets. A remark on this clone: Its cognate antigen is unknown.

Researchers divided each subset's genomic DNA evenly across several immunoSEQ plates. Some clones are missing from TCRdb's copy, which holds only in-frame ones; the method was immunoSEQ multiplex PCR. Of a few million clones listed, approximately 92% are singletons. The chain is built from TRBV6-1 and TRBJ2-4; D gene unclear. The source of this sequence is a man younger than 35 in good health. Sequencing was carried out using naive CD4+ T cells sorted from blood. Described subset: CD45RA+ positively selected. This CDR3 is CASSEVLAKNIQYF. CDR3 nucleotide sequence: TGTGCCAGCAGTGAGGTACTAGCCAAAAACATTCAGTACTTC.